These 27 T cell receptor beta chains share one sample of origin, sequenced in a study of metastatic and nonmetastatic thyroid tumors. TCRdb re-called the PCR reads with MiXCR. Of some 90,000 clones in the sample, 8.6% were seen once. Patients had received no treatment of any kind before thyroid surgery. The sample taken for sequencing was blood. The receptor source for this set is a female donor with papillary thyroid cancer or a benign thyroid nodule (not recorded which). Some clones in this sample may be carry-over from other donors' samples.

This clone was found many times. This sequence joins TRBV28 and TRBJ1-3; no definite D call. This CDR3 has 14 amino acids. Germline CDR1 MDHEN, CDR2 SYDVKM. Trimming took 7 bases from V and 0 from J, leaving 10 bases between them. The CDR3: CASKAGHSGNTIYF. The CDR3 bases are TGTGCCAGCAAGGCAGGCCACTCTGGAAACACCATATATTTT.

This clone was counted ten times or more. The chain joins TRBV7-2 to TRBJ1-5, with D uncertain. The V end was cut by 1 base, the J end by 4 bases, with 5 bases between. This CDR3 spans 13 amino acids. CDR1 is SGHTA and CDR2 is FQGNSA in the germline V gene. DNA of the CDR3: TGTGCCAGCAGCTTAGGGCCGAATCAGCCCCAGCATTTT. Residues: CASSLGPNQPQHF.

This clone was counted ten times or more. The same CDR3 also results from other DNA sequences found in this sample. The DNA of the CDR3 is TGCAGTGCTGGAGGGAAGGGCAATCAGCCCCAGCATTTT. Translating gives CSAGGKGNQPQHF. The chain has TRBV20-1 and TRBJ1-5; D gene ambiguous. Trimming removed 5 bases from V and 2 bases from J, with 10 bases in between. The CDR3 extends over 13 amino acids. CDR1 and CDR2 (germline): DFQATT, SNEGSKA (reference sequence).

The DNA for the CDR3 is TGTGCCAGCAGCTTATACAGGGGCAGGGATACGCAGTATTTT. It specifies CASSLYRGRDTQYF. This chain joins TRBV7-6 and TRBJ2-3; the match to TRBD1 covers 7 bases. The CDR3 spans 14 residues. In germline, CDR1 is SGHVS, CDR2 FNYEAQ. V gave up 2 bases and J gave up 6 bases; unmatched junction bases: 5.

This clone appeared many times. The CDR3 DNA reads as TGTGCCAGCAGTTTATCAGGGGAGCACGAGCAGTACTTC. Translated: CASSLSGEHEQYF. The chain recombines TRBV27 with TRBJ2-7; D is perhaps TRBD1 or TRBD2 (5 bases each). V lost 0 bases to trimming and J lost 5 bases, with 8 bases between them. CDR1 is MNHEY, CDR2 SMNVEV, per germline (reference sequence). CDR3 length: 13 residues.

This clone was recorded many times. The CDR3 protein is CASSESGRQSTDTQYF. Here the CDR3 DNA reads TGCGCCAGCAGTGAGTCGGGACGGCAGAGCACAGATACGCAGTATTTT. The chain links TRBV10-1 to TRBJ2-3; the D gene could be TRBD1 or TRBD2 (5 bases each). The CDR3 covers 16 residues. Trimming pared 0 bases from V and 0 bases from J, leaving 10 bases between. Germline assignment: CDR1 WNHNN and CDR2 SYGVQD (reference sequence).

As regards this clone: The identical CDR3 is also encoded by other nucleotide sequences in the sample. The J gene is TRBJ2-1, the V gene TRBV7-3; either TRBD1 or TRBD2 may fit D (5 bases each). The germline gives CDR1 SGHTA, CDR2 FQGTGA. V was cut by 5 bases and J by 10 bases, with 15 bases left in between. The CDR3 has 13 residues. CDR3 sequence reads: CASSLRGWDEQFF. The DNA for the CDR3 is TGTGCCAGCAGCCTAAGAGGGTGGGACGAGCAGTTCTTC. Together with reference TRBV7-3 and TRBJ2-1, the CDR3 gives the full variable domain: GAGVSQTPSNKVTEKGKYVELRCDPISGHTALYWYRQSLGQGPEFLIYFQGTGAADDSGLPNDRFFAVRPEGSVSTLKIQRTERGDSAVYLCASSLRGWDEQFFGPGTRLTVL.

With regard to this clone: Possible read error: a much larger clone is one base away. The rearrangement links TRBV6-2 or TRBV6-3 to TRBJ2-3; D is perhaps TRBD2 (6 bases). This CDR3 comprises 16 residues. CDR1 and CDR2 (germline): MNHEY, SVGEGT. Trimming took off 5 bases at V and 5 bases at J, with 20 bases between the two ends. In nucleotides, the CDR3 is TGTGCCAGCAGTCCGCTAGCGTGGGTTAGGAGAGATACGCAGTATTTT. Residues: CASSPLAWVRRDTQYF.

This clone was seen ten or more times. The V gene is TRBV6-1, the J gene TRBJ1-4; TRBD1 matches 7 bases. V lost 1 base, J lost 4 bases, and 0 bases stayed unmatched. Germline V gene lookup returns CDR1 MNHNS and CDR2 SASEGT. The CDR3 spans 14 residues. The CDR3 sequence is CASSEGQGNEKLFF. In DNA, the CDR3 is TGTGCCAGCAGTGAAGGACAGGGTAATGAAAAACTGTTTTTT.

The chain couples TRBV12-3 or TRBV12-4 to TRBJ1-4, with a weak D call TRBD1 (6 bases). CDR3 length: 14 amino acids. Trimming left V 10 bases short and J 6 bases short, with 18 bases between. DNA of the CDR3: TGTGCCACCCGAACCCGGGGGGCTGATGAAAAACTGTTTTTT. Translated, it gives CATRTRGADEKLFF.

This clone was seen ten or more times. CDR3 coding DNA: TGCGCCAGCAGCAAAGAGGGTAGGGATCAGCCCCAGCATTTT. Translated: CASSKEGRDQPQHF. This sequence joins TRBV5-1 and TRBJ1-5; D is undetermined. Germline CDR1 and CDR2: SGHRS and YFSETQ. Deletions cut 4 bases from V and 5 bases from J, with 13 bases between. The CDR3 is made up of 14 amino acids.

The rearrangement joins TRBV28 to TRBJ2-1, with 9 nucleotides matching TRBD1. V was clipped by 10 bases and J by 3 bases; unmatched bases: 10. This CDR3 has 15 residues. Germline CDR1 and CDR2: MDHEN and SYDVKM. CDR3 in DNA: TGTGCCACCATACTCGGACAGGGGAACTACAATGAGCAGTTCTTC. As protein: CATILGQGNYNEQFF. The whole variable domain, filled in from reference TRBV28 and TRBJ2-1, reads DVKVTQSSRYLVKRTGEKVFLECVQDMDHENMFWYRQDPGLGLRLIYFSYDVKMKEKGDIPEGYSVSREKKERFSLILESASTNQTSMYLCATILGQGNYNEQFFGPGTRLTVL.

This clone was seen many times. The chain uses TRBV9 and TRBJ2-3; 8 bases line up with TRBD2. From germline, CDR1 is SGDLS and CDR2 YYNGEE. V gave up 3 bases and J gave up 5 bases; unmatched junction bases: 17. The CDR3 sequence is 18 residues long. CDR3 protein: CASSARGGSGAAVDTQYF. The DNA for the CDR3 is TGTGCCAGCAGCGCCCGGGGGGGGAGCGGGGCCGCAGTAGATACGCAGTATTTT.

Notes on this clone: This sample includes further DNA sequences coding for the same CDR3. J is TRBJ2-4 and V is TRBV15, with D possibly matching TRBD1 (6 bases). In germline, CDR1 is LNHNV, CDR2 YYDKDF (reference sequence). Trimming shortened V by 1 base and J by 5 bases, and 12 bases separated the two germline ends. The CDR3 consists of 15 residues. Here the CDR3 reads CATSRVTGWENIQYF. DNA of the CDR3: TGTGCCACCAGCAGAGTGACAGGTTGGGAAAACATTCAGTACTTC.

This clone appeared many times. The rearrangement joins TRBV2 to TRBJ1-3, with a tentative D call TRBD1 (5 bases). CDR1 is SNHLY, CDR2 FYNNEI, per germline. V was trimmed by 8 bases and J by 0 bases, leaving 17 bases between them. CDR3 length equals 16 residues. The CDR3 here is CASRGLRPYSGNTIYF. In nucleotides, the CDR3 is TGTGCCAGCCGGGGCTTACGACCATACTCTGGAAACACCATATATTTT.

The CDR3 sequence is CAISEGATQETQYF. CDR3 DNA: TGTGCCATCAGTGAGGGAGCGACCCAAGAGACCCAGTACTTC. The V and J genes are TRBV10-3 and TRBJ2-5; D remains unclear. The CDR3 length is 14 residues. Germline CDR1 reads ENHRY; CDR2 reads SYGVKD. The ends were cut back, 2 bases at V and 1 base at J, with 8 bases in the middle.

This clone came up many times. The chain links TRBV27 to TRBJ2-7; D is unresolved. The ends were cut back, 0 bases at V and 3 bases at J, with 3 bases in the middle. Per the germline V gene, CDR1 is MNHEY and CDR2 is SMNVEV (reference sequence). The CDR3 runs 12 residues. The CDR3 region is CASSLSGYEQYF. CDR3 coding DNA: TGTGCCAGCAGTTTATCCGGCTACGAGCAGTACTTC.

The chain links TRBV30 to TRBJ1-6; 8 bases are a match to TRBD1. V was clipped by 3 bases and J by 7 bases; unmatched bases: 8. This CDR3 region has 15 residues. The V gene's germline CDR1 is GTSNPN and CDR2 SVGIG (reference sequence). The CDR3 DNA reads as TGTGCCTGGAGGAGGACAGGGAGCTTAAATTCACCCCTCCACTTT. Protein: CAWRRTGSLNSPLHF.

This clone was seen repeatedly, ten times or more. This chain connects TRBV6-4 to TRBJ2-1; TRBD2 matches 13 bases. Germline CDR1 reads MRHNA; CDR2 reads SNTAGT. There are 15 residues in the CDR3. The trim removed 2 bases at V and 5 bases at J, leaving 0 bases unmatched. CDR3 in amino acids: CASSDGTSGDNEQFF. For the CDR3, the DNA is TGTGCCAGCAGTGACGGGACTAGCGGGGACAATGAGCAGTTCTTC.

This clone appeared many times. The chain links TRBV4-1 to TRBJ2-5; a possible D gene is TRBD2 (5 bases). Germline V gene lookup returns CDR1 MGHRA and CDR2 YSYEKL. The length of the CDR3 is 15 residues. Trimming removed 0 bases at V and 0 bases at J, with 8 bases between. The DNA for the CDR3 is TGCGCCAGCAGCCAAGATCCCGGGGACCAAGAGACCCAGTACTTC. Amino acids: CASSQDPGDQETQYF.

Details on this clone: It may be a read error: a sequence one base away is much more abundant. This chain connects TRBV30 to TRBJ2-1; 8 nucleotides line up with TRBD1. The germline CDR1 and CDR2 sequences are GTSNPN and SVGIG (reference sequence). There are 14 residues in the CDR3. V trimming: 8 bases; J trimming: 4 bases; junction bases outside the gene matches: 10. As DNA, the CDR3 is TGTGCCAGGGCCAAACAGGGGGGATACAATGAGCAGTTCTTC. Amino acid sequence: CARAKQGGYNEQFF.

In its sample, this clone was seen a few times. A much larger clone lies one base from this, so it may be a read error. For the CDR3, the DNA is TGTGCCAGCAGTGACGCGGGGGGCTCTGGGTCCAACGTCCTGACTTTC. Its protein is CASSDAGGSGSNVLTF. The chain uses TRBV6-4 and TRBJ2-6; 8 bases fit TRBD2. The CDR3 length is 16 residues. Looked up from germline, CDR1 is MRHNA and CDR2 is SNTAGT.

This clone appeared many times. The rearrangement uses TRBV15 and TRBJ2-4; 8 bases agree with TRBD1. The CDR3 totals 14 residues. The ends lost 0 bases at V and 9 bases at J; junction bases unmatched: 4. Germline V gene lookup returns CDR1 LNHNV and CDR2 YYDKDF (reference sequence). The CDR3 loop reads CATSRDRGPIIQYF. As DNA, the CDR3 is TGTGCCACCAGCAGAGACAGGGGGCCGATCATTCAGTACTTC.

In its sample, this clone was seen many times. The chain combines TRBV12-3 or TRBV12-4 with TRBJ2-7, with 8 bases lining up with TRBD1. V lost 6 bases and J lost 5; bases outside the gene matches: 6. The CDR3 covers 13 residues. This CDR3 is CASSPGQADEQYF. CDR3 coding DNA: TGTGCCAGCAGCCCGGGACAGGCAGACGAGCAGTACTTC.

The rearrangement joins TRBV15 to TRBJ2-7; D gene uncertain. The CDR3 contains 14 residues. The germline V gene has CDR1 LNHNV and CDR2 YYDKDF (reference sequence). V was pared by 1 base and J by 2 bases, with 9 bases between. CDR3: CATSRVGSPYEQYF. CDR3 nucleotide sequence: TGTGCCACCAGCAGAGTCGGCAGTCCCTACGAGCAGTACTTC.

In its sample, this clone was seen many times. The genes are TRBV9 and TRBJ2-7; D gene unclear. V was clipped by 0 bases and J by 0 bases, with 7 bases between them. This CDR3 is built from 14 residues. CDR1 and CDR2 from the germline V gene are SGDLS and YYNGEE. Written as DNA, the CDR3 is TGTGCCAGCAGCGTAGCACAGAGCTCCTACGAGCAGTACTTC. Its translation is CASSVAQSSYEQYF.

This clone was detected ten times or more. This clone may be a read error of a much larger clone one base away. The rearrangement links TRBV6-1 to TRBJ2-7; 8 nucleotides line up with TRBD1. The V gene's germline CDR1 is MNHNS and CDR2 SASEGT. The CDR3 is made up of 13 amino acids. The chain's CDR3 is CASRGTGSHEQYF. The CDR3 DNA sequence: TGTGCCAGCAGGGGGACAGGCTCCCACGAGCAGTACTTC.